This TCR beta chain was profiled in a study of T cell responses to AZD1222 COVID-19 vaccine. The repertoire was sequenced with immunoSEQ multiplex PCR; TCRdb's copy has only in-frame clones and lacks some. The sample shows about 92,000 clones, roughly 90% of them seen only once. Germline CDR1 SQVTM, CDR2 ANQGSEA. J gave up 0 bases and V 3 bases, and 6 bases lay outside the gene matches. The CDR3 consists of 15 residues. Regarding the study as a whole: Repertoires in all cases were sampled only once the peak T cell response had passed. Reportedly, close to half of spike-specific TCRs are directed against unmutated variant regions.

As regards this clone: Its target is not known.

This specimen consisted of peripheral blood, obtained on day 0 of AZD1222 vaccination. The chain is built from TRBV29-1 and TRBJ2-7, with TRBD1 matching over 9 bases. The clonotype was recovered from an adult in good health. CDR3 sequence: CSVEWTGASSYEQYF. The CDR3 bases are TGCAGCGTTGAGTGGACAGGGGCGAGCTCCTACGAGCAGTACTTC.